These 13 T cell receptor beta chains were all obtained from the same sample, sequenced in a study of identical twins. TCRdb passed the 5' RACE reads through MiXCR, listing each CDR3 protein once. This table has around 500,000 distinct CDR3 sequences, 14% appearing once. The sample also formed part of further work on yellow fever vaccine responses in identical twins.

The sample taken for sequencing was CD4+ T cells sorted from blood. The receptors originated from a woman in her late teens or twenties in good health.

This chain joins TRBV3-1 and TRBJ1-4; TRBD1 aligns across 7 bases. The junction had 9 bases not matched to a gene; V was cut back by 4 bases and J by 7 bases. The length of the CDR3 is 15 residues. Germline V lookup: CDR1 LGHDT, CDR2 YNNKEL (reference sequence). CDR3 sequence: CASSLGQAVGEKLFF. Written as DNA, the CDR3 is TGTGCCAGCAGCCTAGGACAGGCGGTTGGTGAAAAACTGTTTTTT.

The chain is built from TRBV6-2 or TRBV6-3 and TRBJ2-7; D remains unclear. The germline V and J ends were trimmed by 2 bases and 4 bases, with 9 bases remaining between them. CDR3 length equals 13 residues. CDR1 is MNHEY and CDR2 is SVGEGT in the germline V gene. The CDR3, as DNA: TGTGCCAGCAGTTACCGGTCTGGATACGAGCAGTACTTC. Amino acid sequence: CASSYRSGYEQYF.

This chain links TRBV7-9 with TRBJ2-7, with D possibly being TRBD1 (6 bases). The CDR3 covers 15 residues. Trimming pared 5 bases from V and 4 bases from J, leaving 18 bases between. CDR1 and CDR2 (germline): SEHNR, FQNEAQ (reference sequence). In DNA, the CDR3 is TGTGCCAGCAGCCCGGAGACAGGTTCTGGGTACGAGCAGTACTTC. This gives the protein CASSPETGSGYEQYF.

This chain links TRBV28 with TRBJ2-5, with TRBD2 matching 10 bases. CDR1 is MDHEN and CDR2 is SYDVKM in the germline V gene. V gave up 6 bases and J gave up 2 bases; unmatched junction bases: 9. This CDR3 contains 16 residues. The CDR3 DNA is TGTGCCAGCAGGAGAAGGACTAGCGGAAAACAAGAGACCCAGTACTTC. The encoded protein is CASRRRTSGKQETQYF. Complete variable domain (other parts from reference TRBV28 and TRBJ2-5): DVKVTQSSRYLVKRTGEKVFLECVQDMDHENMFWYRQDPGLGLRLIYFSYDVKMKEKGDIPEGYSVSREKKERFSLILESASTNQTSMYLCASRRRTSGKQETQYFGPGTRLLVL.

This clonotype was detected only a few times. The chain uses TRBV4-1 and TRBJ2-1; D gene uncertain. The CDR3 covers 16 residues. V gave up 0 bases and J gave up 7 bases, with 16 bases separating them. CDR1 and CDR2 (germline): MGHRA, YSYEKL. CDR3 loop: CASSQESAASWNEQFF. CDR3 coding DNA: TGCGCCAGCAGCCAAGAATCGGCAGCGAGTTGGAATGAGCAGTTCTTC.

This clonotype was seen more than once but under ten times. The chain recombines TRBV3-1 with TRBJ2-7, with D perhaps TRBD1 or TRBD2 (6 bases each). Per germline, CDR1 LGHDT and CDR2 YNNKEL (reference sequence). This CDR3 spans 19 amino acids. V was shortened by 1 base and J by 4 bases, with 26 bases between the two germline ends. The CDR3 DNA reads as TGTGCCAGCAGCCAAGGTCCCCTCCGTATGGGGGGCCGCCATTACGAGCAGTACTTC. Its protein product is CASSQGPLRMGGRHYEQYF.

V gene TRBV30 combines with J gene TRBJ2-5, with D perhaps matching TRBD1 (5 bases). V lost 3 bases, J lost 1 base, and 15 bases lay in between. The CDR3 has 15 amino acids. Looked up from germline, CDR1 is GTSNPN and CDR2 is SVGIG (reference sequence). The CDR3 nucleotides are TGTGCCTGGAGACAAGACGCAGGGCCCCAAGAGACCCAGTACTTC. Protein product: CAWRQDAGPQETQYF.

V usage is TRBV20-1 and J usage is TRBJ1-5; 7 nucleotides agree with TRBD1. V shed 5 bases and J 4 bases; nucleotides not matched to a gene: 5. CDR1 is DFQATT, CDR2 SNEGSKA, per germline (reference sequence). The CDR3 runs to 13 residues. CDR3 residues: CSARGQENQPQHF. The CDR3 nucleotides read TGCAGTGCTCGCGGACAGGAGAATCAGCCCCAGCATTTT.

The rearrangement links TRBV9 to TRBJ2-2; 13 positions agree with TRBD2. J was trimmed by 1 base and V by 3 bases; bases with no gene match: 15. Germline V gives CDR1 SGDLS, CDR2 YYNGEE. This CDR3 has 21 residues. CDR3 sequence (DNA): TGTGCCAGCAGCGCTGGCTCTCCGGGACTAGCGGGGCCTAAGAACACCGGGGAGCTGTTTTTT. Protein sequence: CASSAGSPGLAGPKNTGELFF.

This clonotype has more than one count but fewer than ten. The chain is built from TRBV24-1 and TRBJ2-7; no clear D gene. Germline V lookup: CDR1 KGHDR, CDR2 SFDVKD. Trimming cost V 11 bases and J 7 bases, with 26 bases left between them. CDR3 size: 15 residues. For the CDR3, the DNA is TGTGCCAACACAGTAAGACACAAGAGGAGTATTGAGCAGTACTTC. Translated, it gives CANTVRHKRSIEQYF.

This clonotype showed up just a few times. The J gene is TRBJ2-3, the V gene TRBV10-3; TRBD2 aligns across 8 bases. Per germline, CDR1 ENHRY and CDR2 SYGVKD. The trim removed 7 bases at V and 6 bases at J, leaving 9 bases unmatched. The CDR3 has 14 amino acids. CDR3 region: CAITRTSNPDTQYF. In DNA, the CDR3 is TGTGCCATCACCCGGACTAGCAATCCGGATACGCAGTATTTT.

V and J are TRBV7-2 and TRBJ2-3; 8 bases map to TRBD1. The CDR3 runs to 15 residues. Trimming removed 6 bases from V and 7 bases from J; junction bases left unmatched: 12. Germline values: CDR1 SGHTA, CDR2 FQGNSA. The CDR3 loop is CASRLDRAVYNTQYF. CDR3 coding DNA: TGTGCCAGCAGGCTGGACAGGGCCGTGTACAATACGCAGTATTTT.

The CDR3: CASSPIASGRRPYEQYF. CDR3 coding DNA: TGTGCCAGCAGCCCGATCGCGAGCGGGAGGAGGCCCTACGAGCAGTACTTC. The chain carries TRBV7-9 and TRBJ2-7, with 9 bases fitting TRBD2. V lost 5 bases to trimming and J lost 2 bases; unmatched junction nucleotides: 13. Germline V gene lookup returns CDR1 SEHNR and CDR2 FQNEAQ (reference sequence). The CDR3 is 17 amino acids. Using reference TRBV7-9 and TRBJ2-7 for the parts outside the CDR3, the full variable domain is DTGVSQNPRHKITKRGQNVTFRCDPISEHNRLYWYRQTLGQGPEFLTYFQNEAQLEKSRLLSDRFSAERPKGSFSTLEIQRTEQGDSAMYLCASSPIASGRRPYEQYFGPGTRLTVT.